The clone carrying this T cell receptor beta chain came up a few times. This sample was taken from a study of beta chain features in type 1 diabetes. Study-level information: Healthy donors and patients showed comparable age, gender and cell yields.

Expressed TCRB transcripts got sequenced, as all isolated RNA was reverse transcribed. Clones were sequenced by immunoSEQ multiplex PCR, and TCRdb holds only the in-frame ones, with some missing. This sample has 150,000 to 170,000 clones, with about 8.1% found just once. Germline-derived CDR1 and CDR2 are LNHDA and SQIVND (reference sequence). V dropped 3 bases and J dropped 6; count of bases not matched to a gene: 4. This CDR3 has 14 amino acids. The source is a man younger than 30 in good health. V and J are TRBV19 and TRBJ2-1; 8 nucleotides agree with TRBD2. Sample: central memory CD4+ T cells from blood. The CDR3 nucleotides read TGTGCCAGTAGTATTATGAGCGGGAGCAATGAGCAGTTCTTC. Translating it yields CASSIMSGSNEQFF.